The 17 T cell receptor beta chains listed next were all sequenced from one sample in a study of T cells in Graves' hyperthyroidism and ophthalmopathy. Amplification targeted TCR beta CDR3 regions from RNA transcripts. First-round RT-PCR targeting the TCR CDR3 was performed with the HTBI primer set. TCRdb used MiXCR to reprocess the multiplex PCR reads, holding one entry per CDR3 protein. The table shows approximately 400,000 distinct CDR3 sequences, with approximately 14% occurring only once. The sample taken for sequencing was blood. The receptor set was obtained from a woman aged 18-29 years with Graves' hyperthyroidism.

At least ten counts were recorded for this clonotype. The CDR3 DNA follows: TGTGCCAGCAGCGCGAGGGGGACTAGCGGGGGAAGGGATGAGCAGTTCTTC. It yields the protein CASSARGTSGGRDEQFF. This chain connects TRBV3-1 to TRBJ2-1, with 14 bases aligning to TRBD2. V lost 5 bases to trimming and J lost 8 bases; unmatched junction nucleotides: 11. The germline V gene has CDR1 LGHDT and CDR2 YNNKEL (reference sequence). The CDR3 is made up of 17 amino acids.

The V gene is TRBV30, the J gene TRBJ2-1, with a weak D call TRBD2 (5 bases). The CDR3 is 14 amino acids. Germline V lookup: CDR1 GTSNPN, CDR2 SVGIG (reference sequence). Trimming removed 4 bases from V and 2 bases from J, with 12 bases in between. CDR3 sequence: CAWKGLAPYNEQFF. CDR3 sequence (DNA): TGTGCCTGGAAAGGGCTAGCACCCTACAATGAGCAGTTCTTC. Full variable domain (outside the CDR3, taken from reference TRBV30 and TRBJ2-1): SQTIHQWPATLVQPVGSPLSLECTVEGTSNPNLYWYRQAAGRGLQLLFYSVGIGQISSEVPQNLSASRPQDRQFILSSKKLLLSDSGFYLCAWKGLAPYNEQFFGPGTRLTVL.

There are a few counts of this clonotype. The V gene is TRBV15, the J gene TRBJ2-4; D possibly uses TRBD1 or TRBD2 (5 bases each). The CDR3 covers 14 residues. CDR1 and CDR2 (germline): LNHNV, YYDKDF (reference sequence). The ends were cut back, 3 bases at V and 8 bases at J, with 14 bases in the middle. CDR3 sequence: CATSSGAGIDIQYF. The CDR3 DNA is TGTGCCACCAGCAGCGGGGCAGGGATCGACATTCAGTACTTC.

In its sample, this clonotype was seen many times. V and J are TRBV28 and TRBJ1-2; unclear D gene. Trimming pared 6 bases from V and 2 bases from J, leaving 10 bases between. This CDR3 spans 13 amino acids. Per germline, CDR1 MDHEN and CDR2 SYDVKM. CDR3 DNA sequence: TGTGCCAGCAGCTCCGGGTTCAACTATGGCTACACCTTC. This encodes CASSSGFNYGYTF.

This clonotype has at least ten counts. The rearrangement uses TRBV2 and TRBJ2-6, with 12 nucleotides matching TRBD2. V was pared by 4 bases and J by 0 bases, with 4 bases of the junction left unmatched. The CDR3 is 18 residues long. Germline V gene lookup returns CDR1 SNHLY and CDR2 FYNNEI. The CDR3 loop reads CASSGVTSGGSGANVLTF. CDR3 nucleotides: TGTGCCAGCAGTGGTGTGACTAGCGGGGGCTCTGGGGCCAACGTCCTGACTTTC.

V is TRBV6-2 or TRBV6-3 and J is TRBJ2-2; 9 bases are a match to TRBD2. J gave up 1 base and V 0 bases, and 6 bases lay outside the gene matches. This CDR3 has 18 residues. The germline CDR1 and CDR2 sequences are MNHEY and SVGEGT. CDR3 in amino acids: CASSYSLAGAVNTGELFF. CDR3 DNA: TGTGCCAGCAGTTACTCCTTAGCGGGGGCTGTGAACACCGGGGAGCTGTTTTTT.

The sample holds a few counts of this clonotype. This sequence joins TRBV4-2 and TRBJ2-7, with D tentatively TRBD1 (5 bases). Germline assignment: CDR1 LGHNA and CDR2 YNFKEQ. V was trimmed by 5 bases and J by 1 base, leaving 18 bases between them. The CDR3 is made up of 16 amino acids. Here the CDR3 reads CASSSRLGPRSYEQYF. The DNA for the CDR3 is TGTGCCAGCAGCTCCCGCCTGGGGCCTAGATCCTACGAGCAGTACTTC.

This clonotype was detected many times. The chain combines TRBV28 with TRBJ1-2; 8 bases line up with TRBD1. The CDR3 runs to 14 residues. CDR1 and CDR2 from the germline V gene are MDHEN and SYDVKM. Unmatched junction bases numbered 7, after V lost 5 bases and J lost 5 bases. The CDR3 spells CASSRQGSSYGYTF. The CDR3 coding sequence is TGTGCCAGCAGTCGACAGGGGTCCTCATATGGCTACACCTTC.

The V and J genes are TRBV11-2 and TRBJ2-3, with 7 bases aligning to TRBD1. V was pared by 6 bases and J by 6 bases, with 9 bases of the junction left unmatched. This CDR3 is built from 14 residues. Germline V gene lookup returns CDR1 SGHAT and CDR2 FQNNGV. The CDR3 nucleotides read TGTGCCAGCAGTGGGGGACAGCCAGGGGATACGCAGTATTTT. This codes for CASSGGQPGDTQYF.

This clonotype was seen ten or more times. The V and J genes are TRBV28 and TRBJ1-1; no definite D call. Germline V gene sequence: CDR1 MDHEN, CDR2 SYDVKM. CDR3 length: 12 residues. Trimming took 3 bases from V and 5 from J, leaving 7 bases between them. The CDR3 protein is CASSLVRTEAFF. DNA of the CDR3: TGTGCCAGCAGTTTGGTGAGAACTGAAGCTTTCTTT.

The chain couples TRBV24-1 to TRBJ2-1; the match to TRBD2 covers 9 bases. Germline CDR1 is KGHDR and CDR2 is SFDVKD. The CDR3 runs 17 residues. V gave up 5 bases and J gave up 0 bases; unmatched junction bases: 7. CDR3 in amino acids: CATSGGGGGSSYNEQFF. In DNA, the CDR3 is TGTGCCACCAGTGGCGGGGGGGGGGGGAGCTCCTACAATGAGCAGTTCTTC.

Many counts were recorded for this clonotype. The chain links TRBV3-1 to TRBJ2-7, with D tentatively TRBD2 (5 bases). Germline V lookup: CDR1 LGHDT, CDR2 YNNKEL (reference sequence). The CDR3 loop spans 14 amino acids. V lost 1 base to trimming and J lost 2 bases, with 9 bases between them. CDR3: CASSQGSGTYEQYF. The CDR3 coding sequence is TGTGCCAGCAGCCAAGGGTCGGGAACCTACGAGCAGTACTTC.

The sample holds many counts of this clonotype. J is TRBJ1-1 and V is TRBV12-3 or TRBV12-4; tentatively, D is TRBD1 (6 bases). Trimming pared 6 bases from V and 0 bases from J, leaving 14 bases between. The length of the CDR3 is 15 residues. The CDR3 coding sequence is TGTGCCAGCAGATCGTTGGACAGTATGAACACTGAAGCTTTCTTT. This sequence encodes CASRSLDSMNTEAFF.

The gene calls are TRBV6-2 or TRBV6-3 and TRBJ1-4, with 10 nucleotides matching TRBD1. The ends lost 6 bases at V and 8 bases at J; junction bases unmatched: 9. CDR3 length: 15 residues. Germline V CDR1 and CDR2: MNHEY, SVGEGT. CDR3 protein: CASSSGGQGNEKLFF. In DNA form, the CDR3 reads TGTGCCAGCAGCTCCGGGGGACAGGGGAACGAAAAACTGTTTTTT.

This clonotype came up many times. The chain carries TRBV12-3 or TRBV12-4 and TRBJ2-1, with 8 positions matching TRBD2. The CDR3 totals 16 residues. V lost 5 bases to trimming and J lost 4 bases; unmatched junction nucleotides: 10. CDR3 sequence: CASSVYGGGPYNEQFF. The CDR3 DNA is TGTGCCAGCAGTGTCTACGGGGGGGGGCCGTACAATGAGCAGTTCTTC.

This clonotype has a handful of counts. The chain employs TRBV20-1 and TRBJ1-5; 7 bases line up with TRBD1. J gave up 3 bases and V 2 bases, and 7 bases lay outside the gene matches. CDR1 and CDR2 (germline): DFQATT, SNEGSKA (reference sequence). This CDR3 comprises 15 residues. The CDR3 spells CSARHGTASNQPQHF. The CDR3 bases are TGCAGTGCTAGACACGGGACAGCCTCCAATCAGCCCCAGCATTTT.

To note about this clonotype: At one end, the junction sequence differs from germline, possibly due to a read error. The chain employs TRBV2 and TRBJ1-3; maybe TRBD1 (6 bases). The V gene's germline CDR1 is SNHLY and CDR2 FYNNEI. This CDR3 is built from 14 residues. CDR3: CASRLTGSGNTMYF. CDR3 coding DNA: TGTGCCAGCAGGCTTACAGGGTCTGGAAACACCATGTATTTT.